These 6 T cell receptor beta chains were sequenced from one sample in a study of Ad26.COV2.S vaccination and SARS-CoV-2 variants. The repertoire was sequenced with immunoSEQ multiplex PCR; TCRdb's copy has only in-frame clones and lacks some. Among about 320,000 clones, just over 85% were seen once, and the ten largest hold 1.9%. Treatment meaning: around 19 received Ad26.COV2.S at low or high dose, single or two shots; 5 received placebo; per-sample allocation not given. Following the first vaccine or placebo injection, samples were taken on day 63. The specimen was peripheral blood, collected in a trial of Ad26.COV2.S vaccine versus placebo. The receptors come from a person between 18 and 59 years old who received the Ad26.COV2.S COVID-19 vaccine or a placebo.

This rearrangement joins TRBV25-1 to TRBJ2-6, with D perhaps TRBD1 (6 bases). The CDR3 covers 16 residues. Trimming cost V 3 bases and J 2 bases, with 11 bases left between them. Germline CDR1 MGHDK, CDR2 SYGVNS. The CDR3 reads CASSDHRDAGANVLTF. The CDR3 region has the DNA TGTGCCAGCAGTGATCACAGGGATGCTGGGGCCAACGTCCTGACTTTC.

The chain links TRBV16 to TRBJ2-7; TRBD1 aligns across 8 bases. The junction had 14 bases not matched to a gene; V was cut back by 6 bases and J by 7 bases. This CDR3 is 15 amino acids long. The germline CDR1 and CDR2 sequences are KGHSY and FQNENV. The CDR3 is CASSPPPGGRGEQYF. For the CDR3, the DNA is TGTGCCAGCAGTCCTCCCCCAGGGGGCCGGGGAGAGCAGTACTTC. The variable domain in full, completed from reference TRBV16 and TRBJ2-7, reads GEEVAQTPKHLVRGEGQKAKLYCAPIKGHSYVFWYQQVLKNEFKFLISFQNENVFDETGMPKERFSAKCLPNSPCSLEIQATKLEDSAVYFCASSPPPGGRGEQYFGPGTRLTVT.

The CDR3 DNA reads TGTGCCACAAGACAGGGGGCCGATAATGAAAAACTGTTTTTT. Its protein product is CATRQGADNEKLFF. The rearrangement joins TRBV5-4 to TRBJ1-4; the match to TRBD1 covers 10 bases. This CDR3 is built from 14 residues. Germline V gene sequence: CDR1 SGHNT, CDR2 YYREEE (reference sequence). V lost 9 bases to trimming and J lost 4 bases; unmatched junction nucleotides: 6.

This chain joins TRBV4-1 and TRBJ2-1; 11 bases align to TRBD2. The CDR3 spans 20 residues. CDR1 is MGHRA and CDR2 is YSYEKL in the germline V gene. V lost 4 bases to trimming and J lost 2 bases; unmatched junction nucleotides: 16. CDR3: CASSPVPGLADLLAYNEQFF. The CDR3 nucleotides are TGCGCCAGCAGCCCAGTACCGGGACTAGCGGACCTTTTAGCCTACAATGAGCAGTTCTTC.

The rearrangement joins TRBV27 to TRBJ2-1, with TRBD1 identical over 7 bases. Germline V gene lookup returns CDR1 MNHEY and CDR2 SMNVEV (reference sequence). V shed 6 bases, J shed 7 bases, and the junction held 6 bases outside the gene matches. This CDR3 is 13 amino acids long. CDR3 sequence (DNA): TGTGCCAGCAGAAGGGGGCAACGGAATGAGCAGTTCTTC. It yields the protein CASRRGQRNEQFF.

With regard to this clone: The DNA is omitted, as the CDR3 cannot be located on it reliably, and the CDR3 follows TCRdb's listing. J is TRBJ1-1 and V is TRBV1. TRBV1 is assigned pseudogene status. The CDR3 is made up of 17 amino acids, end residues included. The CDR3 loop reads CTSSQDRFGVGNTEAFF.